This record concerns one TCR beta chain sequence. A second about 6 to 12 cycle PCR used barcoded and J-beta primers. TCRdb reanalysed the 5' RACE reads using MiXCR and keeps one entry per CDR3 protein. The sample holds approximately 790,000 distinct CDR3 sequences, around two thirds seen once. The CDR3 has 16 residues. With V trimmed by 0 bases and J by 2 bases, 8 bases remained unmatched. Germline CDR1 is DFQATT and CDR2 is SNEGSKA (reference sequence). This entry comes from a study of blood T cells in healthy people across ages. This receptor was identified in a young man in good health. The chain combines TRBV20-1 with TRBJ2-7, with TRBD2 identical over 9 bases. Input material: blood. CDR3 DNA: TGCAGTGCTAGAGACCCAACTAGCGGGTTCACCTACGAGCAGTACTTC. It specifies CSARDPTSGFTYEQYF.